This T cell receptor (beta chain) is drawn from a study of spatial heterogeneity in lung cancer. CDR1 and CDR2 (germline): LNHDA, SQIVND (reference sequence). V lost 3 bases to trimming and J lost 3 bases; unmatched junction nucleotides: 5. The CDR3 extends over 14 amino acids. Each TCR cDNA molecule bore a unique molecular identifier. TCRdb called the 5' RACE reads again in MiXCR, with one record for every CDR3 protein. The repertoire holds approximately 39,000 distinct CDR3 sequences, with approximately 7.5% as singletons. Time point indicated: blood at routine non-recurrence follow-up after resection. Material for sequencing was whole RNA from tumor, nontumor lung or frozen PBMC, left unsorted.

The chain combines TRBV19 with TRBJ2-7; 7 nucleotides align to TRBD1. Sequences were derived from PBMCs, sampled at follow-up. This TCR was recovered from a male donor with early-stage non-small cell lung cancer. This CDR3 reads CASSITGDGYEQYF. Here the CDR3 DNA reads TGTGCCAGTAGTATCACAGGGGACGGCTACGAGCAGTACTTC.